One sample yielded the 32 T cell receptor beta chains listed below, sequenced in a study of T cell repertoires in cytomegalovirus infection. These TCRs' antigens remain unknown. One entry per CDR3 protein, called by TCRdb with MiXCR from the reads. The table shows about 700,000 distinct CDR3 sequences, with around a third occurring only once. The material was cultured PBMCs, obtained from culture after CMV antigen stimulation. The receptors come from a human donor in good health (CMV status not recorded). Some clones in this sample may be carry-over from other donors' samples.

This chain links TRBV2 with TRBJ1-1, with 7 nucleotides matching TRBD1. Germline V gene data show CDR1 as SNHLY and CDR2 as FYNNEI. V shed 6 bases, J shed 8 bases, and the junction held 12 bases outside the gene matches. This CDR3 is 14 amino acids long. The CDR3 DNA sequence: TGTGCCAGCAGAGGACATACAGGGGAGCCCGAAGCTTTCTTT. It is translated as CASRGHTGEPEAFF.

This chain uses TRBV7-2 with TRBJ2-2; D gene unclear. Trimming stripped 5 bases from V and 0 bases from J, with 10 bases between. This CDR3 spans 15 amino acids. Germline V CDR1 and CDR2: SGHTA, FQGNSA. The CDR3 DNA is TGTGCCAGCAGCCCTACATTAGCGAACACCGGGGAGCTGTTTTTT. Amino acids: CASSPTLANTGELFF. The full variable domain, rest sourced from reference TRBV7-2 and TRBJ2-2, is GAGVSQSPSNKVTEKGKDVELRCDPISGHTALYWYRQSLGQGLEFLIYFQGNSAPDKSGLPSDRFSAERTGGSVSTLTIQRTQQEDSAVYLCASSPTLANTGELFFGEGSRLTVL.

V usage is TRBV19 and J usage is TRBJ1-5; no firm D call. V was clipped by 7 bases and J by 1 base, with 8 bases between them. CDR1 is LNHDA and CDR2 is SQIVND in the germline V gene (reference sequence). This CDR3 is 13 amino acids long. The CDR3 region is CASMGLSNQPQHF. In DNA form, the CDR3 reads TGTGCCAGTATGGGGTTGAGCAATCAGCCCCAGCATTTT.

The chain combines TRBV6-5 with TRBJ2-7; TRBD1 matches 9 bases. The germline V gene has CDR1 MNHEY and CDR2 SVGAGI. J was trimmed by 7 bases and V by 0 bases; bases with no gene match: 4. This CDR3 spans 14 amino acids. The CDR3 sequence: CASSYSRGTGEQYF. In DNA, the CDR3 is TGTGCCAGCAGTTACTCGAGAGGGACAGGGGAGCAGTACTTC.

This clonotype was counted ten times or more. The rearrangement uses TRBV7-8 and TRBJ1-2; perhaps TRBD1 as D (5 bases). Germline CDR1 and CDR2: SGHVS and FQNEAQ. There are 15 residues in the CDR3. Trimming took off 3 bases at V and 8 bases at J, with 19 bases between the two ends. DNA of the CDR3: TGTGCCAGCAGCTTTGATTCCAGGGTATTGAGAGGCTACACCTTC. Protein product: CASSFDSRVLRGYTF.

V gene TRBV7-6 combines with J gene TRBJ2-4; no clear D gene. There are 16 residues in the CDR3. Trimming stripped 5 bases from V and 0 bases from J, with 14 bases between. Germline lookup yields CDR1 SGHVS and CDR2 FNYEAQ. CDR3 nucleotide sequence: TGTGCCAGCAGCCCCGGGCATTCGATAGCCAAAAACATTCAGTACTTC. Its translation: CASSPGHSIAKNIQYF. Looking up the rest from reference TRBV7-6 and TRBJ2-4 gives the full variable domain: GAGVSQSPRYKVTKRGQDVALRCDPISGHVSLYWYRQALGQGPEFLTYFNYEAQQDKSGLPNDRFSAERPEGSISTLTIQRTEQRDSAMYRCASSPGHSIAKNIQYFGAGTRLSVL.

This clonotype was detected a few times. V is TRBV5-1 and J is TRBJ2-3, with 10 bases that match TRBD2. The V and J ends lost 1 base and 1 base, in that order; junction bases with no gene match: 9. There are 18 residues in the CDR3. Per germline, CDR1 SGHRS and CDR2 YFSETQ. Here the CDR3 reads CASSLLLAGTSGTDTQYF. CDR3 DNA: TGCGCCAGCAGCTTGCTACTAGCGGGGACCTCTGGCACAGATACGCAGTATTTT.

The rearrangement joins TRBV10-3 to TRBJ1-1; a weak D match, TRBD1 (6 bases). The germline V gene has CDR1 ENHRY and CDR2 SYGVKD. Deletions cut 2 bases from V and 3 bases from J, with 10 bases between. The CDR3 contains 14 residues. CDR3 region: CAISEKGGYTEAFF. The CDR3 bases are TGTGCCATCAGTGAGAAGGGGGGATACACTGAAGCTTTCTTT.

This clonotype was seen many times. The genes are TRBV12-3 or TRBV12-4 and TRBJ1-4; D is ambiguous. V was clipped by 5 bases and J by 7 bases, with 11 bases between them. The length of the CDR3 is 13 residues. Here the CDR3 DNA reads TGTGCCAGCAGTCAGGCACGCGGTGAAAAACTGTTTTTT. Its protein is CASSQARGEKLFF.

A few counts support this clonotype. The V call is TRBV7-2, the J call TRBJ2-7; D call uncertain. This CDR3 region has 14 residues. With 5 bases removed from V and 2 bases from J, the gap between germline ends came to 13 bases. Germline CDR1 reads SGHTA; CDR2 reads FQGNSA. CDR3 in amino acids: CASSRSTGTYEQYF. CDR3 sequence (DNA): TGTGCCAGCAGCCGATCGACTGGGACCTACGAGCAGTACTTC.

Only a few counts were recorded for this clonotype. This rearrangement joins TRBV10-2 to TRBJ2-3; D not resolved. Germline-derived CDR1 and CDR2 are WSHSY and SAAADI. Trimming pared 6 bases from V and 1 base from J, leaving 8 bases between. The CDR3 covers 13 residues. DNA of the CDR3: TGCGCCAGCAGGGCAGAAGGCACAGATACGCAGTATTTT. Amino acid sequence: CASRAEGTDTQYF.

This clonotype has only a few counts. The CDR3, as DNA: TGCGCCAGCAGCCAACGCTCCGGGACAGGGAGTACCTACGAGCAGTACTTC. Its protein product is CASSQRSGTGSTYEQYF. V usage is TRBV4-3 and J usage is TRBJ2-7, with 9 bases identical to TRBD1. After removal of 2 bases from V and 2 bases from J, the junction contained 10 bases not matched to a gene. This CDR3 comprises 17 residues. Germline V gives CDR1 LGHNA, CDR2 YSLEER.

This clonotype was counted between two and nine times. The chain has TRBV7-9 and TRBJ1-3; 8 nucleotides align to TRBD1. Germline CDR1 SEHNR, CDR2 FQNEAQ (reference sequence). V shed 5 bases, J shed 4 bases, and the junction held 10 bases outside the gene matches. The CDR3 length is 16 residues. CDR3 residues: CASSPTGGEAGNTIYF. CDR3 bases: TGTGCCAGCAGCCCAACAGGGGGAGAGGCGGGAAACACCATATATTTT. Full variable domain (missing parts from reference TRBV7-9 and TRBJ1-3): DTGVSQNPRHKITKRGQNVTFRCDPISEHNRLYWYRQTLGQGPEFLTYFQNEAQLEKSRLLSDRFSAERPKGSFSTLEIQRTEQGDSAMYLCASSPTGGEAGNTIYFGEGSWLTVV.

This clonotype was seen more than once but under ten times. The chain links TRBV7-9 to TRBJ1-3, with no clear D. CDR1 and CDR2 from the germline V gene are SEHNR and FQNEAQ (reference sequence). The CDR3 sequence is 14 residues long. The ends were cut back, 4 bases at V and 0 bases at J, with 7 bases in the middle. CDR3 sequence: CASSWLSSGNTIYF. The CDR3 nucleotides read TGTGCCAGCAGCTGGCTGAGCTCTGGAAACACCATATATTTT.

This clonotype was observed a few times. The V call is TRBV11-1, the J call TRBJ1-6, with 7 bases identical to TRBD1. The CDR3 runs 15 residues. After removal of 5 bases from V and 8 bases from J, the junction contained 9 bases not matched to a gene. Germline CDR1 and CDR2: SGHAT and FQDESV (reference sequence). CDR3 residues: CASSPRNRGDSPLHF. The CDR3 DNA reads TGTGCCAGCAGCCCGCGGAACAGGGGCGATTCACCCCTCCACTTT.

This clonotype was observed at least ten times. V gene TRBV7-2 combines with J gene TRBJ2-1; tentatively, D is TRBD2 (6 bases). This CDR3 is 13 amino acids long. V lost 3 bases and J 8 bases, leaving 11 bases between the germline ends. In germline, CDR1 is SGHTA, CDR2 FQGNSA. The CDR3 DNA reads TGTGCCAGCAGCTTGCCCCGGGGGTATGAGCAGTTCTTC. It specifies CASSLPRGYEQFF.

V and J are TRBV19 and TRBJ1-1, with TRBD1 matching 7 bases. Trimming removed 2 bases from V and 4 bases from J; junction bases left unmatched: 4. The CDR3 loop spans 14 amino acids. Per germline, CDR1 LNHDA and CDR2 SQIVND (reference sequence). CDR3 residues: CASSIQQGSTEAFF. In nucleotides, the CDR3 is TGTGCCAGTAGTATACAACAGGGGTCCACTGAAGCTTTCTTT.

A few counts support this clonotype. The rearrangement links TRBV11-2 to TRBJ1-4; a weak D match, TRBD1 (6 bases). The CDR3 has 15 residues. In germline, CDR1 is SGHAT, CDR2 FQNNGV. V was clipped by 7 bases and J by 6 bases, with 18 bases between them. The CDR3 DNA is TGTGCCAGCACCTCCCGGAGGGGGTGGGATGAAAAACTGTTTTTT. Its translation is CASTSRRGWDEKLFF.

This chain links TRBV5-4 with TRBJ2-7; maybe TRBD2 (5 bases). CDR1 and CDR2 (germline): SGHNT, YYREEE (reference sequence). Between the trimmed V and J ends, which lost 7 bases and 4 bases, there was a span of 12 bases. This CDR3 comprises 12 residues. The CDR3 DNA sequence: TGTGCCAGCGCGGCCCGGGGTTACGAGCAGTACTTC. This sequence encodes CASAARGYEQYF.

This clonotype was observed a few times. The chain employs TRBV4-3 and TRBJ2-4; D is unclear. Trimming cost V 2 bases and J 0 bases, with 20 bases left between them. Germline CDR1 and CDR2: LGHNA and YSLEER. This CDR3 is built from 19 residues. In DNA, the CDR3 is TGCGCCAGCAGCCAAAGATGGGCTAGTTTGAGTTTAGCCAAAAACATTCAGTACTTC. It yields the protein CASSQRWASLSLAKNIQYF.

This clonotype showed up just a few times. This rearrangement joins TRBV12-3 or TRBV12-4 to TRBJ2-3; D gene unclear. CDR3 size: 15 residues. Trimming left V 7 bases short and J 6 bases short, with 20 bases between. CDR3: CASTPSGWPADTQYF. The CDR3 DNA reads as TGTGCCAGCACGCCTTCCGGGTGGCCGGCGGATACGCAGTATTTT.

In this sample, this clonotype turned up a few times. The CDR3 loop reads CASSLIAGALMAQYF. DNA for the CDR3: TGTGCCAGCAGCTTAATAGCGGGGGCTCTCATGGCCCAGTACTTC. The V and J genes are TRBV7-2 and TRBJ2-5, with 9 bases matching TRBD2. The CDR3 is 15 residues long. Germline-derived CDR1 and CDR2 are SGHTA and FQGNSA. V lost 2 bases to trimming and J lost 9 bases; unmatched junction nucleotides: 10.

This chain uses TRBV2 with TRBJ1-1; TRBD1 agrees at 9 bases. Trimming at V came to 3 bases and at J to 6 bases, leaving 8 bases not matched to a gene. The CDR3 has 15 amino acids. From germline, CDR1 is SNHLY and CDR2 FYNNEI. The CDR3, as DNA: TGTGCCAGCAGTGACGCTCGGGACAGGGCCGCTGAAGCTTTCTTT. Translation: CASSDARDRAAEAFF.

CDR3 coding DNA: TGTGCCAGCAGCTTAGCCCGCGGAGAGGGTTTTAACTATGGCTACACCTTC. Protein product: CASSLARGEGFNYGYTF. This chain connects TRBV7-4 to TRBJ1-2; D uncertain. Deletions cut 0 bases from V and 1 base from J, with 15 bases between. The CDR3 is 17 residues long. Germline V gives CDR1 SGHVT, CDR2 SQSDAQ.

This clonotype was recorded a few times. V is TRBV7-2 and J is TRBJ1-2; D is ambiguous. The V end was cut by 6 bases, the J end by 6 bases, with 14 bases between. Looked up from germline, CDR1 is SGHTA and CDR2 is FQGNSA. The CDR3 contains 13 residues. This CDR3 is CASSYVTANGYTF. CDR3 nucleotides: TGTGCCAGCAGTTACGTCACGGCCAATGGCTACACCTTC.

The genes are TRBV12-5 and TRBJ2-2; D ambiguous. The CDR3 runs 14 residues. V shed 1 base and J shed 4 bases, with 7 bases lying between them. Per the germline V gene, CDR1 is LGHNT and CDR2 is FRNRAP. The CDR3 region has the DNA TGTGCTAGTGGTTTGGACGACCCCACCGGGGAGCTGTTTTTT. Its translation: CASGLDDPTGELFF.

V is TRBV6-1 and J is TRBJ1-3; 9 positions agree with TRBD1. CDR3 length: 14 amino acids. Germline V lookup: CDR1 MNHNS, CDR2 SASEGT. Trimming took 6 bases from V and 8 from J; bases not matched to a gene: 8. CDR3 amino acids: CASSLRTGVDTIYF. In DNA, the CDR3 is TGTGCCAGCAGCCTACGGACAGGGGTAGACACCATATATTTT.

This clonotype occurred a few times. The chain combines TRBV2 with TRBJ1-3; no firm D call. The length of the CDR3 is 16 residues. With 5 bases removed from V and 0 bases from J, the gap between germline ends came to 14 bases. Germline lookup yields CDR1 SNHLY and CDR2 FYNNEI. CDR3 protein: CASSYSELASGNTIYF. DNA for the CDR3: TGTGCCAGCAGTTACAGCGAACTGGCCTCTGGAAACACCATATATTTT.

Many counts were recorded for this clonotype. CDR3 region: CASSLGAGDQETQYF. CDR3 DNA sequence: TGTGCCAGCAGCTTAGGAGCGGGGGACCAAGAGACCCAGTACTTC. The gene calls are TRBV7-9 and TRBJ2-5, with TRBD2 matching 8 bases. The CDR3 runs to 15 residues. After removal of 1 base from V and 0 bases from J, the junction contained 1 base not matched to a gene. Looked up from germline, CDR1 is SEHNR and CDR2 is FQNEAQ (reference sequence).

J is TRBJ1-5 and V is TRBV5-1, with a possible D match to TRBD1 (5 bases). Trimming removed 0 bases from V and 6 bases from J, with 16 bases in between. Germline CDR1 SGHRS, CDR2 YFSETQ. The CDR3 has 16 residues. The chain's CDR3 is CASSLAGPGSGQPQHF. For the CDR3, the DNA is TGCGCCAGCAGCTTGGCGGGCCCAGGGTCCGGTCAGCCCCAGCATTTT.

The chain combines TRBV30 with TRBJ2-1; maybe TRBD2 (6 bases). V lost 5 bases and J 0 bases, leaving 17 bases between the germline ends. The CDR3 runs to 16 residues. The V gene's germline CDR1 is GTSNPN and CDR2 SVGIG (reference sequence). This CDR3 is CAWVRWGGNSYNEQFF. The CDR3 DNA is TGTGCCTGGGTCCGATGGGGAGGAAACTCCTACAATGAGCAGTTCTTC.

A few counts support this clonotype. V gene TRBV7-2 combines with J gene TRBJ2-1; possibly TRBD2 for D (5 bases). V shed 5 bases and J shed 3 bases, with 14 bases lying between them. CDR3 length: 15 amino acids. The germline CDR1 and CDR2 sequences are SGHTA and FQGNSA. CDR3 DNA: TGTGCCAGCAGCCCAACCCGGGGTCGCTACAATGAGCAGTTCTTC. It yields the protein CASSPTRGRYNEQFF. The full variable domain, in which reference TRBV7-2 and TRBJ2-1 provide the parts outside the CDR3, is GAGVSQSPSNKVTEKGKDVELRCDPISGHTALYWYRQSLGQGLEFLIYFQGNSAPDKSGLPSDRFSAERTGGSVSTLTIQRTQQEDSAVYLCASSPTRGRYNEQFFGPGTRLTVL.